The source of this T cell receptor (beta chain) is a study of blood T cell repertoires in COVID-19. Across the whole study: Italy, Spain and the United States were the sources of the convalescent and acute COVID-19 samples. PBMCs, B-cell-depleted T cells, or T cells provided the cDNA or gDNA that made up the material.

In the source study's methods: Scientists estimated how many nucleated cells there were by amplifying reference gene primers. TCRdb's copy holds only in-frame clones and misses some; the assay was immunoSEQ multiplex PCR. The V and J calls and clone size come from that table; D and trimming were worked out from the DNA. The table records 140,000 to 150,000 clones, roughly 82% of them present only once. This clone showed up just a few times. This receptor was obtained from a man in his sixties with active or convalescent COVID-19. Sequenced input: peripheral blood.

CDR3 loop: CSASRTDYGYTF. As DNA, the CDR3 is TGCAGTGCTAGTCGGACAGACTATGGCTACACCTTC. This chain joins TRBV20-1 and TRBJ1-2; D might be TRBD1 (6 bases). CDR3 length: 12 amino acids. The germline gives CDR1 DFQATT, CDR2 SNEGSKA (reference sequence). V lost 3 bases to trimming and J lost 3 bases, with 8 bases between them.